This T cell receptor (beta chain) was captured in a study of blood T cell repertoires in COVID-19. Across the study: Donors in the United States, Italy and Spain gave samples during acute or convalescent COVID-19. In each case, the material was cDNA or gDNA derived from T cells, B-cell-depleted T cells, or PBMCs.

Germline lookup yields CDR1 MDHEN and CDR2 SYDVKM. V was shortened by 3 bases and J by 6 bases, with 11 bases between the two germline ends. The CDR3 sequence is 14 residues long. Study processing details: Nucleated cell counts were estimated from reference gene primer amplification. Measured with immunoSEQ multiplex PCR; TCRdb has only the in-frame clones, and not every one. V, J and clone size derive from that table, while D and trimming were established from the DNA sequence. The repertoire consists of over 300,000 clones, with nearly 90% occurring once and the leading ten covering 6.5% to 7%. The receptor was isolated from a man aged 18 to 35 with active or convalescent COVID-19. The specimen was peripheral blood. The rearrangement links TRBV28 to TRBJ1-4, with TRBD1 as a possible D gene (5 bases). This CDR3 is CASSFRAGYEKLFF. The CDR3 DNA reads TGTGCCAGCAGTTTCCGGGCAGGGTATGAAAAACTGTTTTTT.